The 18 T cell receptor beta chains presented below share a single source sample, sequenced in a study of Graves' ophthalmopathy and Graves' hyperthyroidism. Amplification of the TCR beta CDR3 regions used RNA transcripts (as template). The workflow started with a first-round RT-PCR run with HTBI primers and then moved on to a second-round multiplex PCR. TCRdb itself ran the multiplex PCR reads through MiXCR, one entry per CDR3 protein. Of 680,000 or so distinct CDR3 sequences in the sample, around a fifth were seen once. Sequencing used peripheral blood. The receptors here all came from a woman younger than 35 with stable Graves' hyperthyroidism. Some clones in this sample may be carry-over from other donors' samples.

The chain is built from TRBV6-2 or TRBV6-3 and TRBJ1-5; D unclear. Germline V gene lookup returns CDR1 MNHEY and CDR2 SVGEGT. The CDR3 loop spans 14 amino acids. V was shortened by 2 bases and J by 8 bases, with 13 bases between the two germline ends. CDR3 in DNA: TGTGCCAGCAGTTACATGGACTGGAACAAGCCCCAGCATTTT. As protein: CASSYMDWNKPQHF.

In its sample, this clonotype was seen many times. This sequence joins TRBV5-1 and TRBJ1-1; D call uncertain. The CDR3 has 14 residues. From germline, CDR1 is SGHRS and CDR2 YFSETQ. Trimming stripped 0 bases from V and 6 bases from J, with 12 bases between. The chain's CDR3 is CASSLVSVGSEAFF. The CDR3 coding sequence is TGCGCCAGCAGCTTGGTGTCTGTAGGGTCTGAAGCTTTCTTT.

This clonotype appeared many times. This chain uses TRBV28 with TRBJ2-7; 7 bases are a match to TRBD1. J lost 0 bases, V lost 5 bases, and 7 bases had no gene match. Looked up from germline, CDR1 is MDHEN and CDR2 is SYDVKM. CDR3 length: 15 amino acids. CDR3 sequence (DNA): TGTGCCAGCAGTAACACAGGGGCTACCTCCTACGAGCAGTACTTC. Protein sequence: CASSNTGATSYEQYF.

This clonotype was picked up many times. The J gene is TRBJ2-5, the V gene TRBV29-1, with 8 bases aligning to TRBD2. Germline CDR1 SQVTM, CDR2 ANQGSEA. J was trimmed by 3 bases and V by 6 bases; bases with no gene match: 9. The length of the CDR3 is 14 residues. The CDR3 spells CSVSRGGGEETQYF. CDR3 nucleotide sequence: TGCAGCGTCTCCCGGGGGGGAGGGGAAGAGACCCAGTACTTC.

In its sample, this clonotype was seen a few times. The rearrangement uses TRBV6-2 or TRBV6-3 and TRBJ2-7; 9 positions match TRBD1. The V gene end was trimmed by 6 bases and the J gene end by 0 bases; junction bases not matched to a gene: 9. CDR3 length: 16 residues. From germline, CDR1 is MNHEY and CDR2 SVGEGT. CDR3 in amino acids: CASRPPGQGFSYEQYF. CDR3 nucleotide sequence: TGTGCCAGCAGACCCCCCGGACAGGGGTTCTCCTACGAGCAGTACTTC.

As regards this clonotype: Relative to the germline gene, one junction end is altered; a read error may explain this. The chain couples TRBV6-1 to TRBJ1-1; a possible D gene is TRBD1 (6 bases). The germline gives CDR1 MNHNS, CDR2 SASEGT. This CDR3 is built from 14 residues. The CDR3 is CASLYQGHSTEVFF. As DNA, the CDR3 is TGTGCCAGCCTGTACCAGGGGCATTCGACTGAAGTTTTCTTT.

This clonotype was counted only a few times. This chain connects TRBV6-4 to TRBJ1-2; 8 nucleotides match TRBD1. The CDR3 covers 17 residues. The V gene's germline CDR1 is MRHNA and CDR2 SNTAGT. J was trimmed by 1 base and V by 6 bases; bases with no gene match: 13. CDR3 DNA: TGTGCCAGCAGGGACCCGACAGGGGCAAGTCGTAACTATGGCTACACCTTC. Its protein is CASRDPTGASRNYGYTF.

This clonotype was observed once. The V call is TRBV11-3, the J call TRBJ1-2; D unclear. In germline, CDR1 is SGHNT, CDR2 YENEEA. This CDR3 has 14 amino acids. Trimming shortened V by 3 bases and J by 4 bases, and 12 bases separated the two germline ends. The CDR3 DNA sequence: TGTGCCAGCAGCTTGGGTGCAGACTCCTATGGCTACACCTTC. This sequence encodes CASSLGADSYGYTF.

This clonotype was seen a few times. V is TRBV7-9 and J is TRBJ1-1; D is unclear. V lost 2 bases and J lost 3, with 13 bases in between. The CDR3 extends over 15 amino acids. CDR1 and CDR2 (germline): SEHNR, FQNEAQ (reference sequence). DNA of the CDR3: TGTGCCAGCAGCTTATTTGTGGGCCAGGACACTGAAGCTTTCTTT. Translated, it gives CASSLFVGQDTEAFF.

Turning to this clonotype: This may be a read error, as it is one base from a much larger clone. The rearrangement joins TRBV11-2 to TRBJ2-7; D is possibly TRBD1 (6 bases). The germline V gene encodes CDR1 SGHAT and CDR2 FQNNGV. Deletions cut 3 bases from V and 3 bases from J, with 9 bases between. The CDR3 consists of 13 residues. The CDR3 coding sequence is TGTGCCAGCAGCTTCCGGACAGACTACGAGCAGTACTTC. Its protein product is CASSFRTDYEQYF. The full variable domain, its missing parts supplied by reference TRBV11-2 and TRBJ2-7, is EAGVAQSPRYKIIEKRQSVAFWCNPISGHATLYWYQQILGQGPKLLIQFQNNGVVDDSQLPKDRFSAERLKGVDSTLKIQPAKLEDSAVYLCASSFRTDYEQYFGPGTRLTVT.

Ten or more counts support this clonotype. The rearrangement joins TRBV6-4 to TRBJ1-1; D gene ambiguous. Germline CDR1 and CDR2: MRHNA and SNTAGT. This CDR3 is built from 13 residues. Trimming pared 4 bases from V and 7 bases from J, leaving 13 bases between. Written as DNA, the CDR3 is TGTGCCAGCAGTGCCGAGGAGAGAAGTGAAGCTTTCTTT. Encoded protein: CASSAEERSEAFF.

This clonotype was detected ten times or more. The gene calls are TRBV2 and TRBJ2-2; 7 nucleotides align to TRBD2. V gave up 8 bases and J gave up 6 bases; unmatched junction bases: 0. Germline V gene lookup returns CDR1 SNHLY and CDR2 FYNNEI. This CDR3 is built from 11 residues. The CDR3 reads CASGGAGELFF. CDR3 coding DNA: TGTGCCAGCGGGGGGGCCGGGGAGCTGTTTTTT.

Concerning this clonotype: This may be a read error: a much more frequent sequence differs by one nucleotide. Here the CDR3 reads CASSFDTGRGNTIYF. The CDR3 nucleotides read TGCGCCAGCAGCTTCGACACAGGACGTGGAAACACCATATATTTT. The chain combines TRBV5-1 with TRBJ1-3, with a weak D call TRBD1 (5 bases). The germline V gene has CDR1 SGHRS and CDR2 YFSETQ. This CDR3 region has 15 residues. V was cut by 2 bases and J by 3 bases, with 12 bases left in between.

The CDR3 loop is CASSSPPGQGSNYGYTF. The DNA for the CDR3 is TGCGCCAGCAGCTCGCCTCCGGGACAGGGATCTAACTATGGCTACACCTTC. The genes are TRBV5-1 and TRBJ1-2, with 9 bases fitting TRBD1. Trimming cost V 3 bases and J 0 bases; bases outside gene matches: 9. CDR3 length: 17 amino acids. Germline lookup yields CDR1 SGHRS and CDR2 YFSETQ.

In regard to this clonotype: This clone may be a read error of a much larger clone one base away. The rearrangement uses TRBV27 and TRBJ1-5, with D possibly matching TRBD1 (5 bases). The CDR3 contains 15 residues. Germline CDR1 is MNHEY and CDR2 is SMNVEV (reference sequence). Between the trimmed V and J ends, which lost 8 bases and 6 bases, there was a span of 20 bases. CDR3 bases: TGTGCCAGCCGCGCAAACCAGGGATTAGCTCAGCCCCAGCATTTT. This codes for CASRANQGLAQPQHF.

This clonotype was counted at least ten times. The chain combines TRBV7-8 with TRBJ2-7; tentatively, D is TRBD1 or TRBD2 (5 bases each). CDR1 SGHVS and CDR2 FQNEAQ come from the germline V gene. CDR3 size: 15 residues. Trimming stripped 5 bases from V and 6 bases from J, with 20 bases between. The CDR3 reads CASSRGDFDYGEQYF. The CDR3 region has the DNA TGTGCCAGCAGCCGAGGGGATTTCGACTACGGCGAGCAGTACTTC.

This clonotype came up many times. The V gene is TRBV4-1, the J gene TRBJ1-2, with 7 bases identical to TRBD1. Germline V gives CDR1 MGHRA, CDR2 YSYEKL. Germline trimming cut 4 bases from V and 10 bases from J; bases unmatched to any gene: 12. The CDR3 consists of 14 residues. The CDR3 DNA is TGCGCCAGCAGCCTCCCGGACAGGACGGTGGACTACACCTTC. Its protein product is CASSLPDRTVDYTF.

This clonotype was counted ten times or more. The chain recombines TRBV12-3 or TRBV12-4 with TRBJ2-2; no clear D gene. Between the trimmed V and J ends, which lost 3 bases and 4 bases, there was a span of 12 bases. CDR3 length: 15 amino acids. CDR3 nucleotides: TGTGCCAGCAGTTTGTTCGCCGTGGGCACCGGGGAGCTGTTTTTT. Translation: CASSLFAVGTGELFF.